Sequencing of this TCR beta chain was carried out in a study of blood T cells in healthy people across ages. Study summary: In model experiments, template switching was able to capture about one barcoded beta molecule for every two T cells that were present. Study-wide findings and caveats: A strong correlation between TCR beta diversity and naive T cell percentage was seen.

The V gene lost 5 bases and the J gene lost 4 bases, with 14 bases spanning the gap. Germline loops: CDR1 DFQATT, CDR2 SNEGSKA (reference sequence). The CDR3 totals 13 residues. With regard to this clonotype: Its antigen remains unknown.

The authors ran a second PCR of about 6 to 11 cycles using a sample-barcoded 5' primer and a J-beta primer mix. TCRdb processed the 5' RACE reads anew with MiXCR; each CDR3 protein has one entry. The sample lists almost 800,000 distinct CDR3 sequences; more than 45% were seen once. This clonotype originated in a young man in good health. The specimen sequenced was blood. This chain links TRBV20-1 with TRBJ1-2; no clear D. DNA of the CDR3: TGCAGTGCTGAAGCTTCGACGGGCTATGGCTACACCTTC. Translation: CSAEASTGYGYTF.